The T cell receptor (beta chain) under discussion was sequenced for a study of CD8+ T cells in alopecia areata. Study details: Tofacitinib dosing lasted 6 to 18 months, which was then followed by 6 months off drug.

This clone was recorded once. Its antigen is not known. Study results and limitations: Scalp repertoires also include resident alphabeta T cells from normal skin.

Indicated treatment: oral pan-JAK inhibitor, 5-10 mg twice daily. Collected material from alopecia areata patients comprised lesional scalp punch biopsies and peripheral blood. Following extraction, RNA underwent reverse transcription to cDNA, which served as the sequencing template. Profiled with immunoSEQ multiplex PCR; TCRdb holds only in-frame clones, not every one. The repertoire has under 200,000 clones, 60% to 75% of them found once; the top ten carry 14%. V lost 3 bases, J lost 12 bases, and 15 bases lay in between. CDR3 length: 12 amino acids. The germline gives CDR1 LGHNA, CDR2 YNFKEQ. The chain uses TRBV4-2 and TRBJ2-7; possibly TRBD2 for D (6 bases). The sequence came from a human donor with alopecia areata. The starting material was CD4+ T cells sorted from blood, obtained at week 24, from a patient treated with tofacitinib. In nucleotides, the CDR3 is TGTGCCAGCAGCCAGGGGGGACGGGTCGTGTACTTC. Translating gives CASSQGGRVVYF.